These 8 T cell receptor beta chains were all obtained from the same sample, sequenced in a study of cytomegalovirus exposure and HLA in healthy donors. Primers included in the PCR were 60 Vbeta and 13 Jbeta primers. The data were produced by immunoSEQ multiplex PCR, yet TCRdb's version contains in-frame clones alone and is incomplete. The sample includes about 130,000 clones, over 60% of them seen just once. The sequenced sample was PBMCs. Receptors were obtained from a man aged 35 to 55 in good health and CMV-seronegative.

This clone was seen only once. The chain has TRBV21-1 and TRBJ1-1; the table's D call, TRBD1, was not checked against the DNA. TRBV21-1 is a pseudogene. CDR3 size: 17 residues. The CDR3 loop is CASSGATDRDDNTEAFF. Here the CDR3 DNA reads TGTGCCAGCAGCGGGGCAACGGACAGGGACGACAACACTGAAGCTTTCTTT.

This chain links TRBV14 with TRBJ1-1; 8 nucleotides match TRBD1. J was trimmed by 4 bases and V by 3 bases; bases with no gene match: 7. The germline V gene has CDR1 SGHDN and CDR2 FVKESK. The CDR3 length is 15 residues. CDR3 coding DNA: TGTGCCAGCAGCCACCAGGACAGGGCAGGCACTGAAGCTTTCTTT. Translation gives CASSHQDRAGTEAFF.

CDR3 protein: CASSTGFSYEQYF. The CDR3 nucleotides are TGTGCCAGCAGTACAGGGTTTTCCTACGAGCAGTACTTC. The rearrangement links TRBV6-5 to TRBJ2-7; weak D call: TRBD1 (6 bases). The germline gives CDR1 MNHEY, CDR2 SVGAGI. V was shortened by 5 bases and J by 1 base, with 9 bases between the two germline ends. This CDR3 has 13 amino acids.

The chain joins TRBV6-5 to TRBJ2-2, with 8 bases matching TRBD1. The V segment lost 7 bases and the J segment 1 base; nucleotides outside the gene matches: 5. Per the germline V gene, CDR1 is MNHEY and CDR2 is SVGAGI. The CDR3 runs 15 residues. The CDR3 bases are TGTGCCAGCACCCGCGGGACAGGGAACACCGGGGAGCTGTTTTTT. Encoded protein: CASTRGTGNTGELFF.

V and J are TRBV6-5 and TRBJ1-5; D is unresolved. CDR1 MNHEY and CDR2 SVGAGI come from the germline V gene. The V end lost 11 bases, the J end lost 4 bases, and 15 bases lay between the germline ends. The CDR3 contains 13 residues. The CDR3 protein is CAAAPGINQPQHF. The CDR3 DNA is TGTGCCGCCGCCCCGGGGATAAATCAGCCCCAGCATTTT.

V usage is TRBV12-5 and J usage is TRBJ1-2, with 9 bases aligning to TRBD1. The CDR3 consists of 17 residues. The trim removed 4 bases at V and 6 bases at J, leaving 15 bases unmatched. The V gene's germline CDR1 is LGHNT and CDR2 FRNRAP. In DNA, the CDR3 is TGTGCTAGTGGTTCCTCGGTTCCTACCGGGACAGGGCATGGCTACACCTTC. It specifies CASGSSVPTGTGHGYTF.

The V gene is TRBV15, the J gene TRBJ1-4, with D possibly TRBD1 on 5 matching bases. V gave up 0 bases and J gave up 7 bases, with 6 bases separating them. In germline, CDR1 is LNHNV, CDR2 YYDKDF (reference sequence). This CDR3 has 13 residues. The CDR3 sequence: CATSRDRGEKLFF. CDR3 coding DNA: TGTGCCACCAGCAGAGATAGGGGTGAAAAACTGTTTTTT.

The genes are TRBV15 and TRBJ2-3, with 7 bases aligning to TRBD1. V was pared by 4 bases and J by 1 base, with 8 bases of the junction left unmatched. The CDR3 sequence is 16 residues long. Looked up from germline, CDR1 is LNHNV and CDR2 is YYDKDF (reference sequence). The CDR3 DNA reads TGTGCCACCAGCACACATCGACAGGGTGGCACAGATACGCAGTATTTT. Translating gives CATSTHRQGGTDTQYF.